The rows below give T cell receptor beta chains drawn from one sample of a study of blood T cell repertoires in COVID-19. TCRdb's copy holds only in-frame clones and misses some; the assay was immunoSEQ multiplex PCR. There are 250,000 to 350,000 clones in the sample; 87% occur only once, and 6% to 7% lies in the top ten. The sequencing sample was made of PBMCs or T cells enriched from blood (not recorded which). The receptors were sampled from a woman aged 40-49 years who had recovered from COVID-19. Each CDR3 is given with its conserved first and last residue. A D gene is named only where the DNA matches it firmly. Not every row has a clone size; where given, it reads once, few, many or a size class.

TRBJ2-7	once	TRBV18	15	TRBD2	CASSPTSGRLYEQYF	TGTGCCAGCTCACCAACTAGCGGGAGGCTCTACGAGCAGTACTTC
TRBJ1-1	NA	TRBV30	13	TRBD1	CAWDRGLPTEAFF	TGTGCCTGGGACAGGGGGCTCCCCACTGAAGCTTTCTTT
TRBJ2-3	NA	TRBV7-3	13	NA	CASSFYRDDTQYF	TGTGCCAGCAGCTTTTACAGGGATGATACGCAGTATTTT
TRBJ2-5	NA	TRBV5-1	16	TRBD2	CASSPGPTSGKETQYF	TGCGCCAGCAGCCCGGGCCCGACTAGCGGTAAAGAGACCCAGTACTTC
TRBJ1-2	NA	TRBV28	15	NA	CASSPLDNANYGYTF	TGTGCCAGCAGTCCACTTGACAACGCTAACTATGGCTACACCTTC
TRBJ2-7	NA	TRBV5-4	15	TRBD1	CASSLGTGGGYEQYF	TGTGCCAGCAGCTTGGGTACAGGGGGCGGCTACGAGCAGTACTTC
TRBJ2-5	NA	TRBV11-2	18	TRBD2	CASSWGGLAGGHGETQYF	TGTGCCAGCAGCTGGGGGGGGCTAGCGGGAGGGCATGGCGAGACCCAGTACTTC
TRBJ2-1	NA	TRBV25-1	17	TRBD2	CASSEHRGLAAYNEQFF	TGTGCCAGCAGTGAACACCGGGGACTAGCGGCCTACAATGAGCAGTTCTTC
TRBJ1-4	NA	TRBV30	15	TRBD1	CAWSESQGIGEKLFF	TGTGCCTGGAGTGAATCACAGGGGATCGGTGAAAAACTGTTTTTT
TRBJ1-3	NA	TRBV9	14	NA	CASSVAGFGNTIYF	TGTGCCAGCAGCGTCGCAGGGTTTGGAAACACCATATATTTT
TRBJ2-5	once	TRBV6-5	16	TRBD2	CASSLAGASGQETQYF	TGTGCCAGCAGTTTAGCGGGAGCGTCGGGTCAAGAGACCCAGTACTTC
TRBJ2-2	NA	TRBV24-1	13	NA	CATSYRGVGELFF	TGTGCCACCAGTTACCGCGGGGTCGGGGAGCTGTTTTTT
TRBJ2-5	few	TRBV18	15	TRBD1	CASSPRTGLGETQYF	TGTGCCAGCTCACCTAGGACAGGCCTTGGGGAGACCCAGTACTTC
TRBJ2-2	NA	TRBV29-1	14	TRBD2	CSAETSPFTGELFF	TGCAGCGCCGAGACTAGCCCTTTCACCGGGGAGCTGTTTTTT
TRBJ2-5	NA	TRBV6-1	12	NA	CASSELQETQYF	TGTGCCAGCAGTGAACTCCAAGAGACCCAGTACTTC
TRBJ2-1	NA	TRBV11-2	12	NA	CASSLELVEQFF	TGTGCCAGCAGCTTAGAACTTGTCGAGCAGTTCTTC
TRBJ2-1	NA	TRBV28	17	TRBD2	CASSSPTSGRPYNEQFF	TGTGCCAGCAGCTCACCCACTAGCGGGAGGCCCTACAATGAGCAGTTCTTC
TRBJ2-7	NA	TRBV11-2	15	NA	CASSLTQGKDYEQYF	TGTGCCAGCAGCCTCACCCAGGGTAAAGACTACGAGCAGTACTTC
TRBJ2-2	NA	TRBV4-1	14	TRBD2	CASRLAGVTGELFF	TGCGCCAGCAGACTAGCGGGAGTCACCGGGGAGCTGTTTTTT
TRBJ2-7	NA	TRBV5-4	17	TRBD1	CASGPGQGGFWEYEQYF	TGTGCCAGCGGACCGGGACAGGGAGGCTTTTGGGAATACGAGCAGTACTTC
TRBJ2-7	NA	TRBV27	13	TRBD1	CAIGRQGSYEQYF	TGTGCCATCGGCCGACAGGGATCCTACGAGCAGTACTTC
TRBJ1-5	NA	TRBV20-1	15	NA	CSASWWGDSNQPQHF	TGCAGTGCTAGTTGGTGGGGAGATAGCAATCAGCCCCAGCATTTT
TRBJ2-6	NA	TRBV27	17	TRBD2	CASSPGLAVSGANVLTF	TGTGCCAGCAGTCCGGGACTAGCGGTCTCTGGGGCCAACGTCCTGACTTTC
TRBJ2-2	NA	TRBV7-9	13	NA	CASRPTQGSELFF	TGTGCCAGCAGACCAACTCAGGGATCGGAGCTGTTTTTT
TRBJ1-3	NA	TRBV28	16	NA	CASSPRSALVGNTIYF	TGTGCCAGCAGTCCCCGGAGCGCTCTGGTTGGAAACACCATATATTTT